The rows below give T cell receptor beta chains drawn from one sample of a study of identical twins. TCRdb re-derived calls from the 5' RACE reads in MiXCR, one entry per CDR3 protein. The data show under 300,000 distinct CDR3 sequences, with around 15% seen just once and around 9% held by the top ten. The sample consisted of memory (CD45RO+) T cells sorted from blood. The receptors stem from a woman younger than 30 in good health. CDR3s include the opening cysteine and the closing phenylalanine or tryptophan. Each record gives: J gene, clone size, D gene, V gene, CDR3 protein, CDR3 DNA. D genes are given only for firm matches. For some rows the clone size is stated as once, few or many, or as a class when expanded; others skip it.

TRBJ1-1 few NA TRBV7-9 CASSYDREAFF TGTGCCAGCAGCTATGACCGAGAAGCTTTCTTT
TRBJ2-2 NA NA TRBV5-1 CASSLRPENTGELFF TGCGCCAGCAGCTTGCGGCCAGAGAACACCGGGGAGCTGTTTTTT
TRBJ1-3 NA NA TRBV6-1 CASQFSSGNTIYF TGTGCCAGCCAATTTAGCTCTGGAAACACCATATATTTT
TRBJ2-2 few TRBD1 TRBV4-2 CASSQDLGQGNTGELFF TGTGCCAGCAGCCAAGATCTGGGACAGGGGAACACCGGGGAGCTGTTTTTT
TRBJ2-6 medium-sized NA TRBV20-1 CSARAVSGANVLTF TGCAGTGCTAGAGCAGTCTCTGGGGCCAACGTCCTGACTTTC
TRBJ2-7 NA TRBD1 TRBV20-1 CSAQSWRQGRSYEQYF TGCAGTGCCCAAAGTTGGAGACAGGGAAGATCCTACGAGCAGTACTTC
TRBJ2-5 many TRBD2 TRBV4-2 CASSQGFSGEETQYF TGTGCCAGCAGCCAAGGCTTTAGCGGGGAAGAGACCCAGTACTTC
TRBJ2-2 NA NA TRBV27 CASSRDTNTGELFF TGTGCCAGCAGCCGGGACACCAACACCGGGGAGCTGTTTTTT
TRBJ2-7 few NA TRBV11-3 CASSFPGSPYEQYF TGTGCCAGCAGCTTCCCCGGGTCGCCCTACGAGCAGTACTTC
TRBJ2-7 few NA TRBV28 CASSFPGSYEQYF TGTGCCAGCAGTTTTCCGGGGTCCTACGAGCAGTACTTC
TRBJ2-7 many NA TRBV5-1 CASSNEPFGEQYF TGCGCCAGCAGTAATGAACCATTCGGAGAGCAGTACTTC
TRBJ2-1 NA NA TRBV6-2/TRBV6-3 CASSYSASDPNSIRNEQFF TGTGCCAGCAGTTACTCGGCTAGCGACCCAAATAGTATACGCAATGAGCAGTTCTTC
TRBJ1-1 NA NA TRBV5-1 CASSLDGPYTEAFF TGCGCCAGCAGCTTGGACGGACCTTACACTGAAGCTTTCTTT
TRBJ1-1 many NA TRBV12-3/TRBV12-4 CASSLGGLTEAFF TGTGCCAGCAGTTTGGGGGGGCTTACTGAAGCTTTCTTT
TRBJ2-5 few NA TRBV7-8 CASSKETQYF TGTGCCAGCAGCAAAGAGACCCAGTACTTC
TRBJ2-3 many NA TRBV5-1 CASRLGTDTQYF TGCGCCAGCAGGCTTGGCACAGATACGCAGTATTTT
TRBJ2-7 NA NA TRBV20-1 CSAEGGSGYEQYF TGCAGTGCTGAAGGGGGTAGTGGCTACGAGCAGTACTTC
TRBJ1-6 NA NA TRBV27 CASRHMGAGSSPLHF TGTGCCAGCAGACATATGGGGGCGGGAAGTTCACCCCTCCACTTT
TRBJ2-5 many NA TRBV12-3/TRBV12-4 CASSLGTIGGETQYF TGTGCCAGCAGTTTAGGGACAATTGGCGGGGAGACCCAGTACTTC
TRBJ2-7 few NA TRBV7-2 CASSPKGWTYEQYF TGTGCCAGCAGCCCCAAGGGGTGGACCTACGAGCAGTACTTC
TRBJ1-2 few TRBD1 TRBV5-1 CASSMGQATYGYTF TGCGCCAGCAGCATGGGACAGGCCACCTATGGCTACACCTTC
TRBJ2-7 NA TRBD1 TRBV27 CASSLIKAGGAHEQYF TGTGCCAGCAGTTTAATAAAGGCAGGGGGCGCCCACGAGCAGTACTTC
TRBJ2-1 many TRBD2 TRBV5-1 CASSPWGGSYNEQFF TGCGCCAGCAGCCCGTGGGGGGGCTCCTACAATGAGCAGTTCTTC
TRBJ1-2 NA NA TRBV20-1 CSASRVTNGYTF TGCAGTGCTAGCAGGGTAACTAATGGCTACACCTTC
TRBJ2-1 few NA TRBV7-9 CAFTEDAYNEQFF TGTGCCTTCACAGAGGACGCCTACAATGAGCAGTTCTTC
TRBJ2-5 NA TRBD2 TRBV20-1 CSATRTGGRFGETQYF TGCAGTGCTACGCGGACTGGCGGGAGATTTGGCGAGACCCAGTACTTC
TRBJ1-5 NA NA TRBV6-5 CASAIRGQPQHF TGTGCCAGCGCTATAAGAGGGCAGCCCCAGCATTTT
TRBJ2-7 many TRBD1 TRBV28 CASSSGQSYEQYF TGTGCCAGCAGTTCGGGACAGTCCTACGAGCAGTACTTC
TRBJ2-2 NA NA TRBV7-2 CASSVSITGELFF TGTGCCAGCAGCGTGTCGATAACCGGGGAGCTGTTTTTT
TRBJ2-2 NA TRBD1 TRBV9 CASSAYRQGVGELFF TGTGCCAGCAGCGCGTACCGACAGGGGGTCGGGGAGCTGTTTTTT
TRBJ2-5 NA TRBD2 TRBV29-1 CSVGGSGAVQETQYF TGCAGCGTTGGGGGTAGCGGGGCGGTACAAGAGACCCAGTACTTC
TRBJ2-1 NA TRBD2 TRBV6-1 CASSRGTSGIEQFF TGTGCCAGCAGCAGAGGGACTAGCGGGATTGAGCAGTTCTTC
TRBJ2-5 NA NA TRBV5-1 CATRRLPKETQYF TGCGCCACCAGGAGACTCCCTAAAGAGACCCAGTACTTC
TRBJ2-3 few TRBD2 TRBV29-1 CSVDGSGGKTGPDTQYF TGCAGCGTTGACGGCAGCGGGGGCAAAACCGGGCCAGATACGCAGTATTTT
TRBJ1-1 few NA TRBV7-3 CASSFGANTEAFF TGTGCCAGCAGCTTTGGCGCGAACACTGAAGCTTTCTTT
TRBJ2-1 NA TRBD2 TRBV6-1 CASRERGGGDEQFF TGTGCCAGCAGGGAGCGGGGGGGCGGCGATGAGCAGTTCTTC
TRBJ2-7 few NA TRBV5-1 CASRDSPTTYEQYF TGCGCCAGCAGGGACTCCCCGACGACCTACGAGCAGTACTTC
TRBJ1-1 few NA TRBV20-1 CSASGGGVNTEAFF TGCAGTGCTAGTGGAGGGGGAGTAAACACTGAAGCTTTCTTT
TRBJ1-6 NA NA TRBV12-3/TRBV12-4 CASSLGQRPPLHF TGTGCCAGCAGTCTAGGACAGCGGCCACCCCTCCACTTT
TRBJ2-1 NA TRBD1 TRBV20-1 CSAPGQQSYNEQFF TGCAGTGCCCCGGGACAGCAGTCCTACAATGAGCAGTTCTTC
TRBJ2-7 few NA TRBV20-1 CSAIGQSYEQYF TGCAGTGCTATAGGACAGTCCTACGAGCAGTACTTC
TRBJ1-3 few NA TRBV20-1 CSARWGPGNTIYF TGCAGTGCTAGATGGGGTCCCGGAAACACCATATATTTT
TRBJ1-1 NA TRBD1 TRBV7-2 CASSYPNRGLTEAFF TGTGCCAGCAGCTACCCCAACAGGGGGCTAACTGAAGCTTTCTTT
TRBJ2-7 NA TRBD1 TRBV29-1 CSVATGDEQYF TGCAGCGTCGCTACAGGGGACGAGCAGTACTTC
TRBJ1-6 NA NA TRBV27 CASSLVGGSPLHF TGTGCCAGCAGTTTAGTAGGCGGCTCACCCCTCCACTTT
TRBJ2-2 NA NA TRBV5-1 CASSLAQGANTGELFF TGCGCCAGCAGCTTGGCCCAGGGCGCGAACACCGGGGAGCTGTTTTTT
TRBJ1-3 NA NA TRBV12-3/TRBV12-4 CASSSNGGNTIYF TGTGCCAGCTCAAGCAACGGGGGAAACACCATATATTTT
TRBJ2-7 NA NA TRBV25-1 CASSESGLGSYEQYF TGTGCCAGCAGTGAATCCGGGCTGGGCTCCTACGAGCAGTACTTC
TRBJ2-1 few TRBD2 TRBV19 CATTNLGLAGPNEQFF TGTGCCACCACAAATTTAGGACTAGCGGGACCGAATGAGCAGTTCTTC